The entry that follows covers one TCR beta chain sequence. As yet, its antigen is unknown. TCRbeta library construction was performed incorporating unique molecular identifiers. TCRdb reprocessed the PCR reads via MiXCR and lists one record per CDR3 protein. This sample carries 700,000 to 950,000 distinct CDR3 sequences, under 20% of them seen once, and the ten largest clones take approximately 5%. These data originate in a study of T-cell reconstitution after alpha-beta-depleted transplantation in children. Findings and caveats of the study: For some patients, TCRbeta diversity was high at day 60 because of recipient T cells and thymic progenitors that survived.

The length of the CDR3 is 13 residues. Germline CDR1 MGHRA, CDR2 YSYEKL. The V gene lost 1 base and the J gene lost 5 bases, with 9 bases spanning the gap. This chain connects TRBV4-1 to TRBJ2-7; D call uncertain. The sample in question was PBMCs, mostly from graft donor cells, obtained 360 days after TCRalphabeta/CD19-depleted stem cell transplant. The receptor's source is a male patient aged 10-17 years who had a stem cell transplant for acute lymphoblastic leukemia, so the T cells may come from the graft donor. CDR3 sequence reads: CASSQAGDHEQYF. As DNA, the CDR3 is TGCGCCAGCAGCCAAGCAGGTGACCACGAGCAGTACTTC.